A selection of T cell receptor beta chains follows, all from one sample in a study of shared clonotypes between healthy human individuals. This table comes from immunoSEQ multiplex PCR, and its TCRdb copy is limited to in-frame clones, with some not included. The repertoire consists of about 1.5 million clones, with 98% occurring once and the leading ten covering 0.4% to 0.55%. The sample consisted of naive CD4+ T cells sorted from blood. These receptors all stem from a man aged 25-40 years in good health. The CDR3 runs from the conserved cysteine through the conserved F or W. The D gene is left open where the match is weak. Rows may omit the clone size; those that give it use once, few, many or a size class.

j_call,clone_size,d_call,v_call,cdr3_aa,cdr3_nt
TRBJ2-1,-,TRBD2,TRBV9,CASSVVSGSSAEQFF,TGTGCCAGCAGCGTAGTAAGCGGGAGTTCCGCTGAGCAGTTCTTC
TRBJ1-2,-,-,TRBV7-9,CASSLVSAALYGYTF,TGTGCCAGCAGCTTAGTCTCGGCCGCCCTTTATGGCTACACCTTC
TRBJ2-1,-,-,TRBV10-1,CASSLDPGYNEQFF,TGCGCCAGCAGTCTGGACCCAGGCTACAATGAGCAGTTCTTC
TRBJ1-2,-,-,TRBV28,CASRDSYGYTF,TGTGCCAGCAGGGACAGCTATGGCTACACCTTC
TRBJ2-2,-,-,TRBV7-9,CASRWTEHTGELFF,TGTGCCAGCAGATGGACAGAACACACCGGGGAGCTGTTTTTT
TRBJ1-1,-,TRBD1,TRBV6-6,CASSSPDRANTEAFF,TGTGCCAGCAGTTCACCTGACAGGGCGAACACTGAAGCTTTCTTT
TRBJ2-3,-,-,TRBV11-2,CASSDSIGGTQYF,TGTGCCAGCAGCGATAGTATCGGGGGTACGCAGTATTTT
TRBJ2-1,-,-,TRBV7-2,CASSYSGGKPPSYNEQFF,TGTGCCAGCAGTTACAGCGGTGGGAAGCCCCCTTCCTACAATGAGCAGTTCTTC
TRBJ1-3,-,-,TRBV9,CASNQGQPGNTIYF,TGTGCCAGCAATCAGGGACAACCTGGAAACACCATATATTTT
TRBJ2-1,-,TRBD2,TRBV7-7,CASSRGSGRTSYNEQFF,TGTGCCAGCAGCCGCGGTAGCGGGAGGACCTCCTACAATGAGCAGTTCTTC
TRBJ2-7,-,TRBD1,TRBV27,CASSRTGVLAEQYF,TGTGCCAGCAGCCGGACAGGGGTCCTTGCCGAGCAGTACTTC
TRBJ2-4,-,-,TRBV29-1,CSVCGGAGIQYF,TGCAGCGTTTGTGGCGGGGCGGGCATTCAGTACTTC
TRBJ1-4,-,-,TRBV5-1,CASSLGRNHGANEKLFF,TGCGCCAGCAGCTTGGGACGGAACCATGGGGCGAATGAAAAACTGTTTTTT
TRBJ2-1,-,TRBD2,TRBV4-1,CASSQDTGGPRNEQFF,TGCGCCAGCAGCCAAGATACGGGAGGGCCGCGGAATGAGCAGTTCTTC
TRBJ2-1,-,-,TRBV2,CATQISGDSYNEQFF,TGTGCCACCCAAATTAGCGGAGACTCCTACAATGAGCAGTTCTTC
TRBJ2-1,-,-,TRBV27,CASSRRRGASYNEQFF,TGTGCCAGCAGTCGGCGGCGAGGGGCGTCCTACAATGAGCAGTTCTTC
TRBJ1-1,-,-,TRBV6-5,CASSYLRGTEAFF,TGTGCCAGCAGTTACCTTCGAGGCACTGAAGCTTTCTTT
TRBJ1-5,-,-,TRBV10-3,CAVQGIYSNQPQHF,TGTGCCGTACAGGGTATCTATAGCAATCAGCCCCAGCATTTT
TRBJ2-2,-,-,TRBV9,CASSVVGTTGELFF,TGTGCCAGCAGCGTAGTGGGAACGACCGGGGAGCTGTTTTTT
TRBJ1-1,-,-,TRBV7-3,CASSSGGANTEAFF,TGTGCCAGCAGCTCTGGTGGGGCGAACACTGAAGCTTTCTTT
TRBJ2-5,-,-,TRBV6-5,CASTGLETQYF,TGTGCCAGCACGGGTCTAGAGACCCAGTACTTC
TRBJ2-7,-,-,TRBV11-2,CASSPARSSYEQYF,TGTGCCAGCAGCCCCGCCAGGTCCTCCTACGAGCAGTACTTC
TRBJ1-1,-,-,TRBV7-2,CASSLGGGRNTEAFF,TGTGCCAGCAGCTTAGGGGGAGGGAGGAACACTGAAGCTTTCTTT
TRBJ1-2,-,-,TRBV9,CASSPASQVPAYGYTF,TGTGCCAGCAGCCCCGCCTCTCAGGTTCCCGCTTACGGCTACACCTTC
TRBJ2-6,-,TRBD2,TRBV9,CASSVELAGDSGANVLTF,TGTGCCAGCAGCGTAGAGTTAGCGGGGGACTCTGGGGCCAACGTCCTGACTTTC
TRBJ2-7,once,TRBD1,TRBV23-1,CASSQLGTGGGEQYF,TGCGCCAGCAGCCAACTGGGGACAGGGGGCGGCGAGCAGTACTTC
TRBJ1-1,-,-,TRBV11-3,CASSPRGGGLNTEAFF,TGTGCCAGCAGCCCCCGCGGAGGGGGATTGAACACTGAAGCTTTCTTT
TRBJ2-3,-,-,TRBV19,CASSRTDTQYF,TGTGCCAGTAGTAGGACAGATACGCAGTATTTT
TRBJ2-1,-,-,TRBV27,CASSFADWGSYNEQFF,TGTGCCAGCAGTTTCGCGGATTGGGGGTCTTACAATGAGCAGTTCTTC